In this sample, the clone carrying this T cell receptor (delta chain) turned up a few times. Its antigen is as yet unknown. This DNA translates differently at residue 6 from the TCRdb protein, which is that of a much larger clone; a read error is likely, and the protein shown is the DNA's own translation. This sample was included in a study of gamma delta lymphoproliferative disorders and STAT genes. About the research overall: The LymphoTrack Dx TCRG Assay amplified gamma chains from at least 50 ng of genomic DNA. For the delta chain, EuroClonality-NGS standard procedure was applied.

This CDR3 is 14 amino acids long. V was trimmed by 0 bases and J by 5 bases, leaving 9 bases between them. Per germline, CDR1 GEAIGNYY and CDR2 EKD. With CATT, TCRdb re-called clones from the multiplex PCR reads. The data hold about 3,100 delta-chain clones, with 1% to 1.5% observed a single time. Study results and limitations: Patient gamma repertoires clustered apart from healthy controls; delta did not. Nearly all major patient gamma and delta clonotypes were public; only a couple of gamma clonotypes were disease-private.

Genomic DNA from isolated PBMCs served as the sequencing template. This chain joins TRDV2 and TRDJ2; weak D call: TRDD3 (5 bases). The sequence came from a human donor in good health. The specimen sequenced was blood. CDR3 residues: CACDTRGATAQLFF. The CDR3 nucleotides are TGTGCCTGTGACACCCGGGGGGCCACAGCACAACTCTTCTTT.